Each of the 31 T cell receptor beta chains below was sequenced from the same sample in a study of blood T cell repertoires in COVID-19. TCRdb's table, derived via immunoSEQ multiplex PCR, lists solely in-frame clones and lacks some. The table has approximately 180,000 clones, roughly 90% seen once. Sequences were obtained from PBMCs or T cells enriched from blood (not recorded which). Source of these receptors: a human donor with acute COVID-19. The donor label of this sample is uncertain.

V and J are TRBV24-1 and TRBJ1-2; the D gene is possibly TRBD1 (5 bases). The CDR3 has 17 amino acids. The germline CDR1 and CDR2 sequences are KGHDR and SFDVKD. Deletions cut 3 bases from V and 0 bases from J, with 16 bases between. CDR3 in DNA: TGTGCCACCAGTGATGTCTCGTCAGGGCAAGCTAACTATGGCTACACCTTC. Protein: CATSDVSSGQANYGYTF.

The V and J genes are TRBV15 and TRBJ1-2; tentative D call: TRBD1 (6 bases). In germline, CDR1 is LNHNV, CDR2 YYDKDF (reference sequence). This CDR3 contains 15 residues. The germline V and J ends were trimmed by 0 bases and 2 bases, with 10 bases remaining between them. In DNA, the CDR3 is TGTGCCACCAGCAGAGATAGAGGGGGAAACTATGGCTACACCTTC. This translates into CATSRDRGGNYGYTF. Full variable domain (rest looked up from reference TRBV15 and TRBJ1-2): DAMVIQNPRYQVTQFGKPVTLSCSQTLNHNVMYWYQQKSSQAPKLLFHYYDKDFNNEADTPDNFQSRRPNTSFCFLDIRSPGLGDTAMYLCATSRDRGGNYGYTFGSGTRLTVV.

CDR3 loop: CASSLFDRGGEKLFF. Written as DNA, the CDR3 is TGTGCCAGCAGCTTATTTGACCGTGGCGGGGAAAAACTGTTTTTT. The chain uses TRBV11-3 and TRBJ1-4, with D unclear. V was cut by 2 bases and J by 8 bases, with 15 bases left in between. Germline-derived CDR1 and CDR2 are SGHNT and YENEEA. The CDR3 covers 15 residues. Variable domain in full (rest from reference TRBV11-3 and TRBJ1-4): EAGVVQSPRYKIIEKKQPVAFWCNPISGHNTLYWYLQNLGQGPELLIRYENEEAVDDSQLPKDRFSAERLKGVDSTLKIQPAELGDSAVYLCASSLFDRGGEKLFFGSGTQLSVL.

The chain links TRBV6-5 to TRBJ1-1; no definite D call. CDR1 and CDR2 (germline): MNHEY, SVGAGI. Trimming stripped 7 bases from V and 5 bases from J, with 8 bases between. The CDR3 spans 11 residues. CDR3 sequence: CASTGRTEAFF. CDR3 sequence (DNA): TGTGCCAGCACTGGGAGGACTGAAGCTTTCTTT.

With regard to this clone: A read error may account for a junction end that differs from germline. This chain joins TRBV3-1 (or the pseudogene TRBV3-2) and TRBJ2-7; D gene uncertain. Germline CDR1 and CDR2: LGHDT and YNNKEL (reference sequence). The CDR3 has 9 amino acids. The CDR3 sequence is CASSQDPRF. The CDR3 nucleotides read TGTGCCAGCAGCCAAGATCCCCGGTTC.

CDR3 in amino acids: CASRPRLAGLSRGELFF. The CDR3 DNA is TGTGCCAGCAGACCTCGACTAGCGGGGCTCTCCCGGGGGGAGCTGTTTTTT. This chain joins TRBV7-9 and TRBJ2-2, with 11 bases that match TRBD2. Germline-derived CDR1 and CDR2 are SEHNR and FQNEAQ (reference sequence). The length of the CDR3 is 17 residues. With V trimmed by 6 bases and J by 8 bases, 14 bases remained unmatched.

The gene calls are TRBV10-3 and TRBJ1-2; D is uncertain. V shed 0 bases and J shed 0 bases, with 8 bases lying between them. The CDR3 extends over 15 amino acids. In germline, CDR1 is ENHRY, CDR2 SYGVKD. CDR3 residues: CAISESNRANYGYTF. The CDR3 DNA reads TGTGCCATCAGTGAGTCGAACCGAGCTAACTATGGCTACACCTTC.

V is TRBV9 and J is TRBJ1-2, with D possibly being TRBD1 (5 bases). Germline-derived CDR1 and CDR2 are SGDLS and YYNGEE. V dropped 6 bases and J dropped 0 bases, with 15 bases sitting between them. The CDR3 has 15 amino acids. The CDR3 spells CASTWGGTPNYGYTF. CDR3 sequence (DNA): TGTGCCAGCACCTGGGGGGGTACCCCTAACTATGGCTACACCTTC.

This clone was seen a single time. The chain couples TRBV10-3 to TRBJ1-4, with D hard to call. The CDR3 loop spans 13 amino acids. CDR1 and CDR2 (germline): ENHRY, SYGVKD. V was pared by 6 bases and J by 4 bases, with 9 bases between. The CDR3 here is CAIRQDLNEKLFF. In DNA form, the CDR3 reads TGTGCCATCAGGCAGGATCTTAATGAAAAACTGTTTTTT.

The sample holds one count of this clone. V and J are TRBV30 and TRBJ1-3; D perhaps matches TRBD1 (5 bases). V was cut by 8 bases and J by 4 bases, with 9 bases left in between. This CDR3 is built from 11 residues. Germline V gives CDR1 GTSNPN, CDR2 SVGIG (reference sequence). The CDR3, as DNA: TGTGCCGTTTACAGGGGAAACACCATATATTTT. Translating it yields CAVYRGNTIYF. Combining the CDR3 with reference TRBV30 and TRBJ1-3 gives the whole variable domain SQTIHQWPATLVQPVGSPLSLECTVEGTSNPNLYWYRQAAGRGLQLLFYSVGIGQISSEVPQNLSASRPQDRQFILSSKKLLLSDSGFYLCAVYRGNTIYFGEGSWLTVV.

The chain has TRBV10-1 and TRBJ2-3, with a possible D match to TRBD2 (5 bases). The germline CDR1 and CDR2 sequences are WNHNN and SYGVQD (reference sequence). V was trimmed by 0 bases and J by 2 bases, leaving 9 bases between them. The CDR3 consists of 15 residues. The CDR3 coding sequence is TGCGCCAGCAGTGAGTCCGGGGATCCCACAGATACGCAGTATTTT. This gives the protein CASSESGDPTDTQYF.

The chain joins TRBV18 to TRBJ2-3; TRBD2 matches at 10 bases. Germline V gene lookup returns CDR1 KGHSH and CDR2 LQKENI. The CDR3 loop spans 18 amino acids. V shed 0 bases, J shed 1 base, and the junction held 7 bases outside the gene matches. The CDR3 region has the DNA TGTGCCAGCTCACCACCCCGTCTAGCGGGGGCCCGCACAGATACGCAGTATTTT. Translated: CASSPPRLAGARTDTQYF.

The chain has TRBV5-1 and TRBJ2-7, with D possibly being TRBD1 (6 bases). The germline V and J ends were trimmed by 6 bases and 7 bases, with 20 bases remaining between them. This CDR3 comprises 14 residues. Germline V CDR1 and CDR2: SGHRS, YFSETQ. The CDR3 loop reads CASTPTQGPGEQYF. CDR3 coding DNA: TGCGCCAGCACCCCAACCCAGGGGCCTGGGGAGCAGTACTTC. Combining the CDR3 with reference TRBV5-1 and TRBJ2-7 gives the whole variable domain KAGVTQTPRYLIKTRGQQVTLSCSPISGHRSVSWYQQTPGQGLQFLFEYFSETQRNKGNFPGRFSGRQFSNSRSEMNVSTLELGDSALYLCASTPTQGPGEQYFGPGTRLTVT.

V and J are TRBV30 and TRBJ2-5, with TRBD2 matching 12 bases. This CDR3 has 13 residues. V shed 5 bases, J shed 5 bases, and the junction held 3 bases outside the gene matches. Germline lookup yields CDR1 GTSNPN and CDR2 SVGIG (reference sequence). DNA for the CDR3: TGTGCCTGGTCTAGCGGGGGGGCGGAGACCCAGTACTTC. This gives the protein CAWSSGGAETQYF.

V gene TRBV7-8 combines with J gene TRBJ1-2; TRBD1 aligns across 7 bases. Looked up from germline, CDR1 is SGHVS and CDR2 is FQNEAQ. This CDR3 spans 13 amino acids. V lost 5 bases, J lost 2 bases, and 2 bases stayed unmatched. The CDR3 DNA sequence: TGTGCCAGCAGCCAGGACAGGAACTATGGCTACACCTTC. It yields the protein CASSQDRNYGYTF. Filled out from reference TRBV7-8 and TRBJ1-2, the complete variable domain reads GAGVSQSPRYKVAKRGQDVALRCDPISGHVSLFWYQQALGQGPEFLTYFQNEAQLDKSGLPSDRFFAERPEGSVSTLKIQRTQQEDSAVYLCASSQDRNYGYTFGSGTRLTVV.

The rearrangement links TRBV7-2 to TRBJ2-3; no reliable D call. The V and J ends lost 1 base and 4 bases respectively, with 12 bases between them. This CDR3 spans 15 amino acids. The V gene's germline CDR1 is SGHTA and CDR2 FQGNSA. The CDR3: CASSLVRHVADTQYF. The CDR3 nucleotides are TGTGCCAGCAGCTTAGTGAGGCACGTCGCAGATACGCAGTATTTT.

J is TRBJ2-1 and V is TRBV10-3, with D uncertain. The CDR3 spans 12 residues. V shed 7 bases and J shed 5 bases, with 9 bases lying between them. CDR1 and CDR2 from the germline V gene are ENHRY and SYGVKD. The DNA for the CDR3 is TGTGCCATCAAAGGCAGCGACAATGAGCAGTTCTTC. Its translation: CAIKGSDNEQFF.

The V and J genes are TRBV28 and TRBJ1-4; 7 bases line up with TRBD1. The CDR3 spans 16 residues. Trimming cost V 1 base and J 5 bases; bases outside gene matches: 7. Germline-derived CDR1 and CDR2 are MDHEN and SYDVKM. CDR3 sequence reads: CASSLLTGRKNEKLFF. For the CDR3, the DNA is TGTGCCAGCAGTTTATTGACAGGGCGGAAGAATGAAAAACTGTTTTTT. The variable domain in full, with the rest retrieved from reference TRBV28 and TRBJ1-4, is DVKVTQSSRYLVKRTGEKVFLECVQDMDHENMFWYRQDPGLGLRLIYFSYDVKMKEKGDIPEGYSVSREKKERFSLILESASTNQTSMYLCASSLLTGRKNEKLFFGSGTQLSVL.

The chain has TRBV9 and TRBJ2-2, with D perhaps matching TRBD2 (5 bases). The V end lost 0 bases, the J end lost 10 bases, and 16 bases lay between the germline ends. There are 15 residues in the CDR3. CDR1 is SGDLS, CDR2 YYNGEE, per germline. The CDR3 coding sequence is TGTGCCAGCAGCGTAGCTAACACGGAGGTGGAGGAGCTGTTTTTT. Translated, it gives CASSVANTEVEELFF.

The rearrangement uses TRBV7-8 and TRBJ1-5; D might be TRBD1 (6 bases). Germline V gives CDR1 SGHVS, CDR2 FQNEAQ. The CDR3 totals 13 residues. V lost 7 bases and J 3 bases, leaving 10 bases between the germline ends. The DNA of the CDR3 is TGTGCCAGCACCCAGGGGTTCAATCAGCCCCAGCATTTT. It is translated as CASTQGFNQPQHF.

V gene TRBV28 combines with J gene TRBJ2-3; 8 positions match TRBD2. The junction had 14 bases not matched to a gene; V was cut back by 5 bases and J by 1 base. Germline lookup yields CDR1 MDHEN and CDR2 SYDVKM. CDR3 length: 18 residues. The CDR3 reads CASSTGLAGGVGTDTQYF. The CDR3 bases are TGTGCCAGCAGTACAGGACTAGCCGGGGGGGTGGGCACAGATACGCAGTATTTT. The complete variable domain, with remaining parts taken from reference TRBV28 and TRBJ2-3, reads DVKVTQSSRYLVKRTGEKVFLECVQDMDHENMFWYRQDPGLGLRLIYFSYDVKMKEKGDIPEGYSVSREKKERFSLILESASTNQTSMYLCASSTGLAGGVGTDTQYFGPGTRLTVL.

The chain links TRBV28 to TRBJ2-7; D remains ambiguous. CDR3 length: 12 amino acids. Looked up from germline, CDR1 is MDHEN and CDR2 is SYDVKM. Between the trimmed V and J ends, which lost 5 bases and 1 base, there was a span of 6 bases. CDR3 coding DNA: TGTGCCAGCAGTCCCAGGTCCTACGAGCAGTACTTC. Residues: CASSPRSYEQYF. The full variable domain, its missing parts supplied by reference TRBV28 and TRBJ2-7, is DVKVTQSSRYLVKRTGEKVFLECVQDMDHENMFWYRQDPGLGLRLIYFSYDVKMKEKGDIPEGYSVSREKKERFSLILESASTNQTSMYLCASSPRSYEQYFGPGTRLTVT.

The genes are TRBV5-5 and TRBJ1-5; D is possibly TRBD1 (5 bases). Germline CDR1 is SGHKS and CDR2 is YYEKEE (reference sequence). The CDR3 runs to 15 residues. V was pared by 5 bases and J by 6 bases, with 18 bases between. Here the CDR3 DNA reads TGTGCCAGCAGTAGAGACTCGGGGGAGGGTCAGCCCCAGCATTTT. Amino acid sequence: CASSRDSGEGQPQHF.

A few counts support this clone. DNA of the CDR3: TGTGCCATCAGTGAGTCGTGGGTGGAGGAGACGGAAAAACTGTTTTTT. Translation: CAISESWVEETEKLFF. The rearrangement uses TRBV10-3 and TRBJ1-4; D uncertain. The CDR3 runs to 16 residues. V lost 0 bases and J lost 8, with 16 bases in between. Germline loops: CDR1 ENHRY, CDR2 SYGVKD.

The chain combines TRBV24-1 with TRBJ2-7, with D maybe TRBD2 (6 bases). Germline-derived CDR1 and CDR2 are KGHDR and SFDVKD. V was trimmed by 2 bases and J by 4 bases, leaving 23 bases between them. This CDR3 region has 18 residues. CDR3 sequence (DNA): TGTGCCACCAGTGATTCTTCACACGGGGACGGGAGAAATTACGAGCAGTACTTC. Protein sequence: CATSDSSHGDGRNYEQYF.

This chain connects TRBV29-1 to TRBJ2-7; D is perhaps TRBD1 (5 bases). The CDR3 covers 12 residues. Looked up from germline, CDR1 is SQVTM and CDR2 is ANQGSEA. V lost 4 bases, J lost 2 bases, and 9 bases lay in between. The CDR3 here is CSVVAGTYEQYF. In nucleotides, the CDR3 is TGCAGCGTTGTCGCAGGGACCTACGAGCAGTACTTC.

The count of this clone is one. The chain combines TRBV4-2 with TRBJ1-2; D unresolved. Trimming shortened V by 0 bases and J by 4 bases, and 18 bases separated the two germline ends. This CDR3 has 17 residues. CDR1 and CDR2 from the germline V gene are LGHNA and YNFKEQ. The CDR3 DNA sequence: TGTGCCAGCAGCCAAGATTTGGTGGGAGGGTTTGCCTATGGCTACACCTTC. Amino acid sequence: CASSQDLVGGFAYGYTF.

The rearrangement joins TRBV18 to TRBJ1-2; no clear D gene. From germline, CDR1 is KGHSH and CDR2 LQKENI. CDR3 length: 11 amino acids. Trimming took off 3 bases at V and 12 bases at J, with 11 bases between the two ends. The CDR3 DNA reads TGTGCCAGCTCACCGGATAGGGAGAACACCTTC. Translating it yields CASSPDRENTF.

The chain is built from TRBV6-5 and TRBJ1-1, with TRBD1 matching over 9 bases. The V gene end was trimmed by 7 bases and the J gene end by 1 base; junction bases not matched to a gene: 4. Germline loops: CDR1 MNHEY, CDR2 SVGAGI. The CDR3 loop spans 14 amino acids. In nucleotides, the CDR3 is TGTGCCAGCATAGGACAGGGGACGAACACTGAAGCTTTCTTT. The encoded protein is CASIGQGTNTEAFF.

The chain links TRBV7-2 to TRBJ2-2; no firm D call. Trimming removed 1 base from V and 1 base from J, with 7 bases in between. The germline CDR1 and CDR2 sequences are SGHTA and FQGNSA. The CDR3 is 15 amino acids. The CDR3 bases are TGTGCCAGCAGCTTAGGAGGCCTGAACACCGGGGAGCTGTTTTTT. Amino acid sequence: CASSLGGLNTGELFF. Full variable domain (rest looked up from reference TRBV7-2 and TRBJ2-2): GAGVSQSPSNKVTEKGKDVELRCDPISGHTALYWYRQSLGQGLEFLIYFQGNSAPDKSGLPSDRFSAERTGGSVSTLTIQRTQQEDSAVYLCASSLGGLNTGELFFGEGSRLTVL.

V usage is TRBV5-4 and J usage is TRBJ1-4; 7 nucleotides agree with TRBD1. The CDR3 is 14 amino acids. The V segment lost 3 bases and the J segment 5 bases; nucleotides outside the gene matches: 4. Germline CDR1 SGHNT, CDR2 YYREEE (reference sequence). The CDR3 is CASSYPGGNEKLFF. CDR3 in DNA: TGTGCCAGCAGCTACCCAGGGGGGAATGAAAAACTGTTTTTT.